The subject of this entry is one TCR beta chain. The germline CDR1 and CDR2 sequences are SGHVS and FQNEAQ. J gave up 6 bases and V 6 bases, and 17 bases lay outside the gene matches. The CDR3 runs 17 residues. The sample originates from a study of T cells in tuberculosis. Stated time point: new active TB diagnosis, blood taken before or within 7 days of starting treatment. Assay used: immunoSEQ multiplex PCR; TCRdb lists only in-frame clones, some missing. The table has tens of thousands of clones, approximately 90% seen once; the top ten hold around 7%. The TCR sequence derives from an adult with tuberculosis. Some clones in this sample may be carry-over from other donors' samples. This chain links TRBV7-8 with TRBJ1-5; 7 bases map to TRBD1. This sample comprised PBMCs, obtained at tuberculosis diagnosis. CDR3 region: CASSPGQEPWGGQPQHF. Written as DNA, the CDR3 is TGTGCCAGCAGTCCCGGACAGGAGCCCTGGGGTGGTCAGCCCCAGCATTTT.